The present TCR beta chain was sequenced within a study of sequential checkpoint blockade in melanoma. Background on the study: First-line arms were nivolumab then ipilimumab, or the reverse, randomized 1:1. Study results and caveats: Mutational load did not correlate with tumor T-cell fraction or clonality.

The table came from immunoSEQ multiplex PCR; TCRdb's copy has only in-frame clones and leaves some out. The data contain approximately 1,500 clones, 20% to 25% of them singletons. Treatment here: randomized to nivolumab then ipilimumab (arm A) or the reverse (arm B). DNA-damaging chemotherapy had not been given to any patient beforehand. The germline CDR1 and CDR2 sequences are SGHNT and YENEEA. V was trimmed by 1 base and J by 10 bases, leaving 19 bases between them. This CDR3 is built from 15 residues. About this clone: Antigen: not known.

This specimen was tumor tissue (inferred from file names), taken from a patient given nivolumab and ipilimumab in sequence. The gene calls are TRBV11-3 and TRBJ1-1; D perhaps matches TRBD1 (5 bases). This sequence originates from a human donor with melanoma. This CDR3 is CASSLVGTSRGRAFF. CDR3 DNA sequence: TGTGCCAGCAGCTTAGTTGGCACCTCGAGGGGACGAGCTTTCTTT.